The clone carrying this T cell receptor (beta chain) was seen once. The sample belongs to a study of blood T cell repertoires in COVID-19. Germline V lookup: CDR1 KGHSH, CDR2 LQKENI. The CDR3 length is 15 residues. The V gene end was trimmed by 3 bases and the J gene end by 7 bases; junction bases not matched to a gene: 6. TCRdb's table, derived via immunoSEQ multiplex PCR, lists solely in-frame clones and lacks some. Altogether roughly 150,000 clones are present, approximately 90% being singletons, with the ten largest covering 3.5% to 4.5%. Sequencing was carried out using PBMCs or T cells enriched from blood (not recorded which). The V call is TRBV18, the J call TRBJ2-2; 9 bases line up with TRBD2. This TCR was sampled from a woman aged 40 to 50 who had been exposed to COVID-19. The CDR3 DNA follows: TGTGCCAGCTCACCCAGGACTAGCGAAAACGGGGAGCTGTTTTTT. It is translated as CASSPRTSENGELFF.